Listed below are T cell receptor beta chains from one sample, sequenced in a study of identifying expanded T cells in peripheral blood. Only in-frame clones appear in the TCRdb table, and some are missing; sequencing was by immunoSEQ multiplex PCR. The table lists 60,000 to 70,000 clones, around 81% of them singletons. Sample: blood. The receptors stem from a person aged 18 to 70 in good health. The CDR3 runs from the conserved cysteine through the conserved F or W. Each record gives: V gene, D gene, J gene, CDR3 protein. D genes are given only for firm matches.

v_call: TRBV7-2
d_call: NA
j_call: TRBJ2-5
cdr3_aa: CASSPPVGETQYF

v_call: TRBV6-6
d_call: NA
j_call: TRBJ1-2
cdr3_aa: CASSPLGGGYTF

v_call: TRBV19
d_call: TRBD2
j_call: TRBJ2-2
cdr3_aa: CASSIRSSGGATGELFF

v_call: TRBV5-4
d_call: NA
j_call: TRBJ2-3
cdr3_aa: CASSLETDTQYF

v_call: TRBV30
d_call: NA
j_call: TRBJ1-3
cdr3_aa: CAWSVNANTIYF

v_call: TRBV29-1
d_call: TRBD2
j_call: TRBJ2-1
cdr3_aa: CSLQSGGAGNEQFF

v_call: TRBV18
d_call: NA
j_call: NA
cdr3_aa: CASSPNNKAYEQYF

v_call: TRBV19
d_call: NA
j_call: TRBJ2-5
cdr3_aa: CASKAGMTQYF

v_call: TRBV5-4
d_call: TRBD1
j_call: TRBJ2-2
cdr3_aa: CASSLGQGVSTGELFF

v_call: TRBV14
d_call: NA
j_call: TRBJ2-3
cdr3_aa: CASSLTRGADTQYF

v_call: TRBV19
d_call: NA
j_call: TRBJ1-1
cdr3_aa: CASSIIPGALTEAFF

v_call: TRBV11-1
d_call: NA
j_call: TRBJ2-3
cdr3_aa: CASSPRPPSDTQYF

v_call: TRBV7-8
d_call: NA
j_call: TRBJ2-1
cdr3_aa: CASSLGVSGSYNEQFF

v_call: TRBV19
d_call: NA
j_call: TRBJ1-5
cdr3_aa: CASSTRGNQPQHF

v_call: TRBV9
d_call: NA
j_call: TRBJ2-2
cdr3_aa: CASSVATGGELFF

v_call: TRBV7-2
d_call: NA
j_call: TRBJ2-3
cdr3_aa: CASSDMADTQYF